The 20 T cell receptor beta chains in this list originate from one sample, sequenced in a study of control samples from healthy donors and cancer patients. Only in-frame clones appear in the TCRdb table, and some are missing; sequencing was by immunoSEQ multiplex PCR. Among about 110,000 clones listed, 88% were seen once. The specimen was PBMCs. These receptors all stem from a woman aged 60 to 75 with lung cancer.

The chain joins TRBV30 to TRBJ2-5; 13 nucleotides line up with TRBD2. CDR1 is GTSNPN and CDR2 is SVGIG in the germline V gene (reference sequence). This CDR3 comprises 15 residues. J was trimmed by 4 bases and V by 1 base; bases with no gene match: 3. The CDR3 DNA sequence: TGTGCCTGGAGTGGGACTAGCGGGAGAATAGAGACCCAGTACTTC. Amino acids: CAWSGTSGRIETQYF.

V usage is TRBV29-1 and J usage is TRBJ2-7, with 14 bases aligning to TRBD2. The V gene end was trimmed by 4 bases and the J gene end by 7 bases; junction bases not matched to a gene: 3. This CDR3 spans 13 amino acids. CDR1 SQVTM and CDR2 ANQGSEA come from the germline V gene. DNA of the CDR3: TGCAGCGTTGGGACTAGCGGGAGGATGGAGCAGTACTTC. This codes for CSVGTSGRMEQYF.

The rearrangement links TRBV4-2 to TRBJ2-3; the match to TRBD2 covers 12 bases. Germline V lookup: CDR1 LGHNA, CDR2 YNFKEQ. V lost 4 bases and J lost 5; bases outside the gene matches: 4. The CDR3 loop spans 15 amino acids. The CDR3 region is CASSPRTSGEDTQYF. The CDR3, as DNA: TGTGCCAGCAGCCCCCGGACTAGCGGGGAAGATACGCAGTATTTT.

The CDR3 reads CASSLTGRGEKLFF. The CDR3 bases are TGTGCCAGCAGTTTAACAGGCCGAGGGGAAAAACTGTTTTTT. V and J are TRBV27 and TRBJ1-4, with D perhaps TRBD1 (5 bases). Trimming pared 2 bases from V and 8 bases from J, leaving 12 bases between. CDR1 and CDR2 (germline): MNHEY, SMNVEV (reference sequence). The CDR3 totals 14 residues.

The chain employs TRBV7-3 and TRBJ1-1; D might be TRBD1 (5 bases). The CDR3 length is 13 residues. Germline CDR1 reads SGHTA; CDR2 reads FQGTGA. V lost 3 bases to trimming and J lost 4 bases, with 9 bases between them. The DNA for the CDR3 is TGTGCCAGCAGCTTCACGGGGCTCACTGAAGCTTTCTTT. It yields the protein CASSFTGLTEAFF. The full variable domain, with the rest looked up from reference TRBV7-3 and TRBJ1-1, is GAGVSQTPSNKVTEKGKYVELRCDPISGHTALYWYRQSLGQGPEFLIYFQGTGAADDSGLPNDRFFAVRPEGSVSTLKIQRTERGDSAVYLCASSFTGLTEAFFGQGTRLTVV.

Here the CDR3 reads CASSLWAGGDRSYGYTF. CDR3 nucleotides: TGTGCCAGCAGTTTATGGGCCGGGGGCGATCGCAGCTATGGCTACACCTTC. The rearrangement links TRBV27 to TRBJ1-2; possibly TRBD1 for D (6 bases). V was clipped by 1 base and J by 4 bases, with 19 bases between them. Germline lookup yields CDR1 MNHEY and CDR2 SMNVEV (reference sequence). The CDR3 contains 17 residues.

The chain employs TRBV5-1 and TRBJ2-7; 9 nucleotides align to TRBD2. The CDR3 is made up of 15 amino acids. The junction had 6 bases not matched to a gene; V was cut back by 2 bases and J by 3 bases. Germline values: CDR1 SGHRS, CDR2 YFSETQ. The CDR3 DNA sequence: TGCGCCAGCAGCTTACACCTAGCGGGGAGCTACGAGCAGTACTTC. This translates into CASSLHLAGSYEQYF.

The chain has TRBV6-6 and TRBJ1-1; D remains unclear. V lost 6 bases and J lost 0, with 11 bases in between. This CDR3 is 14 amino acids long. Germline values: CDR1 MNHNY, CDR2 SVGAGI (reference sequence). As DNA, the CDR3 is TGTGCCAGCAGATTAGCGAGCATGAACACTGAAGCTTTCTTT. Translated: CASRLASMNTEAFF.

The chain joins TRBV7-6 to TRBJ2-1; tentative D call: TRBD2 (5 bases). Germline loops: CDR1 SGHVS, CDR2 FNYEAQ. The CDR3 extends over 15 amino acids. Deletions cut 5 bases from V and 0 bases from J, with 11 bases between. The CDR3 DNA reads as TGTGCCAGCAGCCGAGGAGGCAGCTCCTACAATGAGCAGTTCTTC. Its protein is CASSRGGSSYNEQFF.

This clone occurred once. The chain links TRBV18 to TRBJ2-5, with a weak D call TRBD2 (5 bases). The CDR3 totals 14 residues. Germline V lookup: CDR1 KGHSH, CDR2 LQKENI. Trimming removed 3 bases at V and 4 bases at J, with 12 bases between. DNA of the CDR3: TGTGCCAGCTCACCCTGGACTTCCGGAGAGACCCAGTACTTC. As protein: CASSPWTSGETQYF. The full variable domain, rest sourced from reference TRBV18 and TRBJ2-5, is NAGVMQNPRHLVRRRGQEARLRCSPMKGHSHVYWYRQLPEEGLKFMVYLQKENIIDESGMPKERFSAEFPKEGPSILRIQQVVRGDSAAYFCASSPWTSGETQYFGPGTRLLVL.

The chain is built from TRBV6-1 and TRBJ2-1; tentative D call: TRBD1 (6 bases). Germline V gene sequence: CDR1 MNHNS, CDR2 SASEGT. This CDR3 is 15 amino acids long. The V gene lost 2 bases and the J gene lost 6 bases, with 14 bases spanning the gap. The DNA for the CDR3 is TGTGCCAGCAGTGAAAACTGGGGGCAAATCAATGAGCAGTTCTTC. Its translation: CASSENWGQINEQFF.

The CDR3 here is CASREQGGNSPLHF. CDR3 sequence (DNA): TGTGCCAGCAGGGAACAGGGGGGTAATTCACCCCTCCACTTT. This chain uses TRBV25-1 with TRBJ1-6, with 8 bases that match TRBD1. CDR3 length: 14 amino acids. Germline CDR1 and CDR2: MGHDK and SYGVNS. Unmatched junction bases numbered 4, after V lost 6 bases and J lost 6 bases.

The gene calls are TRBV6-4 and TRBJ2-2, with unresolved D. V was cut by 6 bases and J by 4 bases, with 9 bases left in between. The CDR3 sequence is 13 residues long. CDR1 and CDR2 (germline): MRHNA, SNTAGT. CDR3 DNA sequence: TGTGCCAGCAGGCCAGAGTCCACCGGGGAGCTGTTTTTT. It yields the protein CASRPESTGELFF.

The chain links TRBV27 to TRBJ2-7; 9 bases are a match to TRBD2. The V segment lost 6 bases and the J segment 9 bases; nucleotides outside the gene matches: 12. CDR1 and CDR2 (germline): MNHEY, SMNVEV (reference sequence). The CDR3 consists of 14 residues. CDR3 coding DNA: TGTGCCAGCAGGCGAAACCATAGCGGGGGTTCGCAGTACTTC. It encodes CASRRNHSGGSQYF.

V gene TRBV4-3 combines with J gene TRBJ1-5; no clear D. The CDR3 extends over 13 amino acids. Trimming stripped 1 base from V and 5 bases from J, with 6 bases between. CDR1 LGHNA and CDR2 YSLEER come from the germline V gene. The CDR3 nucleotides are TGCGCCAGCAGCCAAGGCTGGGATCAGCCCCAGCATTTT. As protein: CASSQGWDQPQHF.

The chain links TRBV2 to TRBJ1-6; unclear D gene. V shed 0 bases and J shed 9 bases, with 6 bases lying between them. CDR1 and CDR2 (germline): SNHLY, FYNNEI. The CDR3 is 13 amino acids. This CDR3 reads CASSEAWSSPLHF. CDR3 nucleotides: TGTGCCAGCAGTGAAGCATGGAGTTCACCCCTCCACTTT.

The chain combines TRBV13 with TRBJ1-1; tentatively, D is TRBD1 (5 bases). The CDR3 has 13 residues. Germline CDR1 and CDR2: PRHDT and FYEKMQ (reference sequence). Trimming pared 2 bases from V and 6 bases from J, leaving 10 bases between. The CDR3 DNA sequence: TGTGCCAGCAGCTTACTGGGGCGCGCTGAAGCTTTCTTT. Translating it yields CASSLLGRAEAFF.

This clone was counted between two and nine times. The chain links TRBV19 to TRBJ1-1; D unclear. CDR1 is LNHDA, CDR2 SQIVND, per germline (reference sequence). CDR3 size: 12 residues. V was trimmed by 6 bases and J by 8 bases, leaving 13 bases between them. This CDR3 is CASRLRHSEAFF. Written as DNA, the CDR3 is TGTGCCAGTAGATTAAGGCACTCCGAAGCTTTCTTT. Full variable domain (outside the CDR3, taken from reference TRBV19 and TRBJ1-1): DGGITQSPKYLFRKEGQNVTLSCEQNLNHDAMYWYRQDPGQGLRLIYYSQIVNDFQKGDIAEGYSVSREKKESFPLTVTSAQKNPTAFYLCASRLRHSEAFFGQGTRLTVV.

The V call is TRBV24-1, the J call TRBJ2-5, with D hard to call. Trimming took 4 bases from V and 3 from J, leaving 8 bases between them. Germline V gene lookup returns CDR1 KGHDR and CDR2 SFDVKD. There are 13 residues in the CDR3. CDR3 in DNA: TGTGCCACCAGTGAGGGTGACAAAGAGACCCAGTACTTC. As protein: CATSEGDKETQYF.

The chain combines TRBV30 with TRBJ2-3, with unresolved D. V dropped 3 bases and J dropped 4 bases, with 14 bases sitting between them. Per the germline V gene, CDR1 is GTSNPN and CDR2 is SVGIG (reference sequence). This CDR3 comprises 14 residues. DNA for the CDR3: TGTGCCTGGAGAGCCAACTTCCCTTCAGATACGCAGTATTTT. Protein sequence: CAWRANFPSDTQYF.